Here is one T cell receptor beta chain with its context. The antigen is unknown. The germline gives CDR1 LNHDA, CDR2 SQIVND (reference sequence). Trimming cost V 4 bases and J 4 bases; bases outside gene matches: 7. The CDR3 is 15 amino acids. This sample was taken from a study of cytomegalovirus exposure and HLA in healthy donors. Whole-study results and caveats: More clonal expansion characterized HLA-associated TCR beta chains than equally common others in a later analysis.

13 Jbeta primers and 60 Vbeta primers were used for the PCR. TCRdb's table, derived via immunoSEQ multiplex PCR, lists solely in-frame clones and lacks some. The table records 150,000 or so clones, 65% to 85% of them present only once. The specimen was PBMCs. The sequence was collected from a male donor in good health and CMV-seropositive. The chain links TRBV19 to TRBJ1-2, with 9 bases fitting TRBD1. The chain's CDR3 is CASSSGGQGGYGYTF. In nucleotides, the CDR3 is TGTGCCAGTAGTAGCGGGGGACAGGGTGGCTATGGCTACACCTTC. Drawing the rest from reference TRBV19 and TRBJ1-2, the complete variable domain is DGGITQSPKYLFRKEGQNVTLSCEQNLNHDAMYWYRQDPGQGLRLIYYSQIVNDFQKGDIAEGYSVSREKKESFPLTVTSAQKNPTAFYLCASSSGGQGGYGYTFGSGTRLTVV.